Listed below are T cell receptor beta chains from one sample, sequenced in a study of CD8 T cells in ankylosing spondylitis. TCRdb fed the 5' RACE reads into MiXCR, producing one record per CDR3 protein. The repertoire has 200,000 or so distinct CDR3 sequences, 13% of them found once; the top ten carry approximately 11%. The specimen sequenced was blood, either unsorted or a sorted T cell fraction (not recorded which). Source of these receptors: a female donor with ankylosing spondylitis or in good health (not recorded which). CDR3s include the opening cysteine and the closing phenylalanine or tryptophan. D genes are given only for firm matches. Rows may omit the clone size; those that give it use once, few, many or a size class.

>.|many|TRBJ1-1|TRBV5-5
CASSPQPPGSNTEAFF
TGTGCCAGCAGTCCCCAACCCCCCGGTTCGAACACTGAAGCTTTCTTT
>TRBD2|many|TRBJ2-1|TRBV5-1
CASSLGGSENEQFF
TGCGCCAGCAGCTTAGGCGGGAGTGAGAATGAGCAGTTCTTC
>TRBD2|many|TRBJ2-1|TRBV20-1
CSARGRTSGRAINEQFF
TGCAGTGCTAGAGGCCGGACTAGCGGGAGGGCCATTAATGAGCAGTTCTTC
>.|many|TRBJ2-5|TRBV24-1
CATSDPRGGETQYF
TGTGCCACCAGTGATCCGCGAGGAGGAGAGACCCAGTACTTC
>TRBD1|.|TRBJ1-2|TRBV4-3
CASSQEGGILTHGYTF
TGCGCCAGCAGCCAAGAAGGGGGCATCCTTACCCATGGCTACACCTTC
>.|few|TRBJ1-1|TRBV30
CAWNVLGRTEAFF
TGTGCCTGGAACGTTCTGGGTCGGACTGAAGCTTTCTTT
>TRBD1|many|TRBJ2-2|TRBV12-3/TRBV12-4
CASSPTGTVPGELFF
TGTGCCAGCAGTCCAACCGGGACAGTTCCCGGGGAGCTGTTTTTT
>TRBD2|many|TRBJ2-7|TRBV13
CASTATGTSGYEQYF
TGTGCCAGCACCGCTACCGGGACTAGCGGCTACGAGCAGTACTTC
>.|few|TRBJ2-7|TRBV20-1
CSARDLTGRSSYEQYF
TGCAGTGCTAGAGACCTCACGGGCAGATCCTCCTACGAGCAGTACTTC
>TRBD1|.|TRBJ1-2|TRBV7-2
CASSSTLTGVAGYTF
TGTGCCAGCAGCTCCACACTGACAGGGGTCGCAGGCTACACCTTC
>.|few|TRBJ1-5|TRBV7-2
CASSIRGGNQPQHF
TGTGCCAGCAGCATTAGGGGTGGCAATCAGCCCCAGCATTTT
>.|many|TRBJ1-5|TRBV5-1
CASSLFGNQPQHF
TGCGCCAGCAGCCTCTTTGGCAATCAGCCCCAGCATTTT
>.|many|TRBJ2-7|TRBV12-3/TRBV12-4
CASSLGLAGGYEQYF
TGTGCCAGCAGTTTAGGCCTAGCTGGAGGCTACGAGCAGTACTTC
>.|few|TRBJ2-1|TRBV12-3/TRBV12-4
CASSLAVERILFF
TGTGCCAGCAGTTTGGCCGTCGAAAGGATTCTGTTCTTC
>.|.|TRBJ2-1|TRBV20-1
CSASPGGPSYNEQFF
TGCAGTGCTTCCCCAGGCGGGCCCTCCTACAATGAGCAGTTCTTC
>.|many|TRBJ2-2|TRBV3-1
CASSPWNTGELFF
TGTGCCAGCAGCCCTTGGAACACCGGGGAGCTGTTTTTT
>.|many|TRBJ1-6|TRBV3-1
CASHTPTQGTDSPLHF
TGTGCCAGCCACACACCCACACAGGGTACGGATTCACCCCTCCACTTT
>.|many|TRBJ1-1|TRBV7-2
CASSPSGRVTEAFF
TGTGCCAGCAGCCCATCAGGACGGGTCACTGAAGCTTTCTTT
>.|.|TRBJ1-2|TRBV6-2/TRBV6-3
CASRGLGGELYGYTF
TGTGCCAGCAGGGGCCTGGGCGGAGAACTTTATGGCTACACCTTC
>TRBD1|many|TRBJ2-7|TRBV4-3
CASSQDWAGGFGEQYF
TGCGCCAGCAGCCAAGATTGGGCAGGGGGCTTCGGCGAGCAGTACTTC
>TRBD1|many|TRBJ2-1|TRBV18
CASSQGQGANEQFF
TGTGCCAGCTCACAGGGACAGGGGGCCAATGAGCAGTTCTTC
>.|many|TRBJ2-5|TRBV24-1
CATEAALGTQYF
TGTGCCACCGAGGCGGCGTTAGGGACCCAGTACTTC
>TRBD1|.|TRBJ2-7|TRBV12-3/TRBV12-4
CASSLKGTVYEQYF
TGTGCCAGCAGTTTAAAGGGGACAGTCTACGAGCAGTACTTC
>.|.|TRBJ1-1|TRBV18
CASSPQTSEAFF
TGTGCCAGCTCACCACAAACGAGTGAAGCTTTCTTT
>.|few|TRBJ2-3|TRBV29-1
CSVEDQGDTQYF
TGCAGCGTTGAAGATCAGGGAGATACGCAGTATTTT
>.|.|TRBJ2-7|TRBV12-3/TRBV12-4
CASRIGRDEQYF
TGTGCCAGCAGAATCGGGCGCGACGAGCAGTACTTC
>.|many|TRBJ2-1|TRBV27
CASSPSGNGYNEQFF
TGTGCCAGCAGTCCAAGCGGAAATGGTTACAATGAGCAGTTCTTC
>TRBD2|many|TRBJ2-7|TRBV7-9
CASSLVSGRVGEQYF
TGTGCCAGCAGCTTAGTTAGCGGGAGGGTTGGCGAGCAGTACTTC
>TRBD2|.|TRBJ2-3|TRBV6-4
CASSDGLAGGPIVTDTQYF
TGTGCCAGCAGTGACGGACTAGCGGGAGGGCCAATAGTCACAGATACGCAGTATTTT
>.|many|TRBJ2-3|TRBV7-2
CASSPRPFTDTQYF
TGTGCCAGCAGCCCCCGACCTTTCACAGATACGCAGTATTTT
>TRBD2|.|TRBJ2-2|TRBV6-2/TRBV6-3
CASTDTPGLAGGIPGELFF
TGTGCCAGCACGGATACGCCGGGACTAGCGGGAGGAATCCCCGGGGAGCTGTTTTTT
>.|few|TRBJ2-5|TRBV28
CASSPSGVVETQYF
TGTGCCAGCAGTCCCTCCGGGGTCGTAGAGACCCAGTACTTC
>.|many|TRBJ1-4|TRBV5-5
CASSLAQINEKLFF
TGTGCCAGCAGCTTGGCCCAAATTAATGAAAAACTGTTTTTT
>.|many|TRBJ2-1|TRBV6-1
CASSEEAGFYNEQFF
TGTGCCAGCAGTGAAGAAGCGGGCTTTTACAATGAGCAGTTCTTC
>TRBD2|.|TRBJ2-2|TRBV7-3
CASSPVAGTGELFF
TGTGCCAGCAGCCCGGTAGCGGGCACCGGGGAGCTGTTTTTT
>TRBD1|.|TRBJ1-5|TRBV19
CASIDRAEGNQPQHF
TGTGCCAGTATTGACAGGGCGGAGGGCAATCAGCCCCAGCATTTT
>TRBD2|many|TRBJ2-7|TRBV9
CASSESLGTSGKYEQYF
TGTGCCAGCAGTGAAAGCCTCGGGACTAGCGGGAAGTACGAGCAGTACTTC
>.|many|TRBJ1-4|TRBV5-1
CASTLTGSANEKLFF
TGCGCCAGTACCCTAACAGGGAGTGCTAATGAAAAACTGTTTTTT
>.|many|TRBJ1-1|TRBV5-5
CASSLRMGHMNTEAFF
TGTGCCAGCAGCCTAAGGATGGGACACATGAACACTGAAGCTTTCTTT
>.|many|TRBJ2-7|TRBV2
CASRRDTPSYEQYF
TGTGCCAGCAGACGGGACACTCCAAGCTACGAGCAGTACTTC
>.|few|TRBJ2-1|TRBV12-3/TRBV12-4
CASSAPGGPYNEQFF
TGTGCCAGCAGTGCTCCCGGGGGACCCTACAATGAGCAGTTCTTC
>.|.|TRBJ1-2|TRBV19
CASSMTKDYGYTF
TGTGCCAGTAGTATGACAAAAGACTATGGCTACACCTTC
>TRBD2|many|TRBJ2-7|TRBV20-1
CSARDIELGTTFSYEQYF
TGCAGTGCTAGAGATATAGAACTTGGGACTACCTTCTCCTACGAGCAGTACTTC
>TRBD2|many|TRBJ2-1|TRBV28
CASSISGSKSDEQFF
TGTGCCAGCAGCATTAGCGGGAGTAAGTCCGATGAGCAGTTCTTC
>.|few|TRBJ2-7|TRBV27
CASSLGGRRREQYF
TGTGCCAGCAGTTTAGGGGGCCGAAGACGGGAGCAGTACTTC